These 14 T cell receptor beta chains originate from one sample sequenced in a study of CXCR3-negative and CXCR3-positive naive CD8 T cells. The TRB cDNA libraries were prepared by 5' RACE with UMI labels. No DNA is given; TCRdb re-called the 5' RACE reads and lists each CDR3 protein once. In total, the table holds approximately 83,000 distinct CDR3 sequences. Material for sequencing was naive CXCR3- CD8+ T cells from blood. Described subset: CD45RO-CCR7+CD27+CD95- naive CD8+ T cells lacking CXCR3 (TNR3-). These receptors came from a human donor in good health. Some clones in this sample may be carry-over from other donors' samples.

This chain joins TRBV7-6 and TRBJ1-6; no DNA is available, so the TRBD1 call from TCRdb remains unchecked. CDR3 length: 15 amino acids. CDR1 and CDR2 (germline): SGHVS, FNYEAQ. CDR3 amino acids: CASSLGGQGNSPLHF.

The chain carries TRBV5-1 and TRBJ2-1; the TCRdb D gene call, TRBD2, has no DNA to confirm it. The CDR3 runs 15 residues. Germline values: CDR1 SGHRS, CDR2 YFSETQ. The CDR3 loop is CASRPTSGGANEQFF.

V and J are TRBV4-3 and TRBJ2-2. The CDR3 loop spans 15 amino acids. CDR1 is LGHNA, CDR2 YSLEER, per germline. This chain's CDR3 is CASSQEWPNTGELFF.

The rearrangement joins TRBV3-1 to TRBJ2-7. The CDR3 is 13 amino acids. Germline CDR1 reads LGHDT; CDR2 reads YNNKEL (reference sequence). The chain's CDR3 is CASSQNFSYEQYF.

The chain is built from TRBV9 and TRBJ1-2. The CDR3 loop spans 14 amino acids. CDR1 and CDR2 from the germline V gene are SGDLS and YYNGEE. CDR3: CASSPNRRSYGYTF.

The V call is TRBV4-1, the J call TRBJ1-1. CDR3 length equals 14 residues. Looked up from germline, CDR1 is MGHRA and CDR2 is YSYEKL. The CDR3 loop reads CASRSVWVNTEAFF.

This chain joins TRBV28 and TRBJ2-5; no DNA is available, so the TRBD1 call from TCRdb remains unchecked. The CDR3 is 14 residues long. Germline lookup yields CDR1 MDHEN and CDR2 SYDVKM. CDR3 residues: CASSSTGEKETQYF.

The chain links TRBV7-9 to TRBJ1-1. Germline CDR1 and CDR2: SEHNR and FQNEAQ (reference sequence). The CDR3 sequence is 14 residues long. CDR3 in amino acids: CASSFPWRNTEAFF.

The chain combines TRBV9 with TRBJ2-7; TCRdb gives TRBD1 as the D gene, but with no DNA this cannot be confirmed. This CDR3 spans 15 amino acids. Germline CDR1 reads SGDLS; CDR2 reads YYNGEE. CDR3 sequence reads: CASSGTGDPNAEQYF.

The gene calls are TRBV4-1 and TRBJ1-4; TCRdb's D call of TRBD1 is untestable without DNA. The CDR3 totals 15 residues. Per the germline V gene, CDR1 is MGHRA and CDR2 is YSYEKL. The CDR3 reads CASSQEWTDSEKLFF.

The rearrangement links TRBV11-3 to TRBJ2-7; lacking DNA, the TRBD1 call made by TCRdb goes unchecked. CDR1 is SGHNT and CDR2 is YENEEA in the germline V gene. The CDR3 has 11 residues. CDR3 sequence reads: CASSSPGDLYF.

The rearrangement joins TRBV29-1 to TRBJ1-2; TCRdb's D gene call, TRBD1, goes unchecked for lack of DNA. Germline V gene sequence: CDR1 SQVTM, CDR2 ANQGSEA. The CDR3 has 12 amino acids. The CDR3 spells CSVDSGGRGYTF.

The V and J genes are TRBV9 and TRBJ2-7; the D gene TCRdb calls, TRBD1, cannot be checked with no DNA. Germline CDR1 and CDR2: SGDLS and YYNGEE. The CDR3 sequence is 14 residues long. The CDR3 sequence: CASSASDRVHEQYF.

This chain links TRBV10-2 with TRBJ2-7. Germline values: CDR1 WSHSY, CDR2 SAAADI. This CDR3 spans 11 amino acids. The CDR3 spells CASSENHEQYF.